This T cell receptor beta chain came from a study of blood T cells in healthy people across ages. Healthy Caucasian individuals from Russia aged about 6 to 100 were enrolled as donors. Extractions gave at least 5.5 micrograms of total RNA per sample. CDR3 length: 12 residues. The ends were cut back, 7 bases at V and 2 bases at J, with 10 bases in the middle. CDR1 and CDR2 from the germline V gene are SQVTM and ANQGSEA. This clonotype was counted between two and nine times. Using a J-beta primer mix together with a sample-barcoded 5' primer, a second PCR was run for roughly 6 to 12 cycles. TCRdb re-analysed the 5' RACE reads in MiXCR, keeping a single row per CDR3 protein. The table includes about 620,000 distinct CDR3 sequences, around 21% detected once.

Sequenced sample: blood. The V and J genes are TRBV29-1 and TRBJ2-3; tentatively, D is TRBD2 (6 bases). This clonotype was obtained from a man in his 70s in good health. As DNA, the CDR3 is TGCAGCGCGCGGGAAGACACAGATACGCAGTATTTT. It encodes CSAREDTDTQYF.